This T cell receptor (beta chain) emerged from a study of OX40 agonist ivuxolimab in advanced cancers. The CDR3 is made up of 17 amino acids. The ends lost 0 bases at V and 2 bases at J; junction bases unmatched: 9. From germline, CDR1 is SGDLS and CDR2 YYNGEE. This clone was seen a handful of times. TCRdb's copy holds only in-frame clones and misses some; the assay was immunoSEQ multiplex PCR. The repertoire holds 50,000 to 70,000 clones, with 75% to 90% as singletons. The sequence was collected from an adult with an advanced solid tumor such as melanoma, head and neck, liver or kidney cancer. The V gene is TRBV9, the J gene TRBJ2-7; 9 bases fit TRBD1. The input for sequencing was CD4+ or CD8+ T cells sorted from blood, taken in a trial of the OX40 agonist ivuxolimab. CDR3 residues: CASSVGGKTGGAYEQYF. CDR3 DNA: TGTGCCAGCAGCGTAGGGGGCAAGACAGGGGGTGCCTACGAGCAGTACTTC.